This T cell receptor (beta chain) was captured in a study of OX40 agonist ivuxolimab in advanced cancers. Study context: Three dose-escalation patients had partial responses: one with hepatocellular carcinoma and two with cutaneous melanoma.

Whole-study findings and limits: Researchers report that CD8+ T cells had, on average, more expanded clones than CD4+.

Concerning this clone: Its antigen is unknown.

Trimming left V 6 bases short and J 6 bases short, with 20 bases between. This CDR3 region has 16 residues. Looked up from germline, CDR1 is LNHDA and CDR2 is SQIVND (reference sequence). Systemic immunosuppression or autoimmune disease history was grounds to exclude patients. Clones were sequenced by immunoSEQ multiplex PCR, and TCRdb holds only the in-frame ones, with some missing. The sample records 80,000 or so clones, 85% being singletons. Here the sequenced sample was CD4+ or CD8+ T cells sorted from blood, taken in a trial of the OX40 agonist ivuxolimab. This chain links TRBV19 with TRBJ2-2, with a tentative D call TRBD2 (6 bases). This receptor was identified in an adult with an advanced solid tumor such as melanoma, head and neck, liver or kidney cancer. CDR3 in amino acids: CASSQRVGPGAGELFF. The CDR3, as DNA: TGTGCCAGTAGCCAAAGGGTTGGGCCGGGGGCCGGGGAGCTGTTTTTT.